These 20 T cell receptor beta chains were sequenced from one sample in a study of T cell responses to AZD1222 COVID-19 vaccine. Generated by immunoSEQ multiplex PCR, the TCRdb table keeps only in-frame clones and is missing some. Here the sample spans 200,000 to 250,000 clones, approximately 94% being singletons. The starting material was peripheral blood, obtained 28 days after the second dose of the MenACWY control vaccine. The source is an adult who received the MenACWY meningococcal vaccine as a control.

The chain couples TRBV15 to TRBJ1-6, with 7 nucleotides matching TRBD1. V lost 11 bases to trimming and J lost 5 bases; unmatched junction nucleotides: 6. Germline CDR1 LNHNV, CDR2 YYDKDF (reference sequence). The CDR3 has 13 amino acids. CDR3 in amino acids: CASSGGDNSPLHF. CDR3 in DNA: TGTGCCTCCTCAGGGGGGGATAATTCACCCCTCCACTTT. Drawing the rest from reference TRBV15 and TRBJ1-6, the complete variable domain is DAMVIQNPRYQVTQFGKPVTLSCSQTLNHNVMYWYQQKSSQAPKLLFHYYDKDFNNEADTPDNFQSRRPNTSFCFLDIRSPGLGDTAMYLCASSGGDNSPLHFGNGTRLTVT.

The chain combines TRBV7-9 with TRBJ2-1; 12 bases align to TRBD2. Germline V gene data show CDR1 as SEHNR and CDR2 as FQNEAQ (reference sequence). The CDR3 length is 18 residues. The trim removed 3 bases at V and 2 bases at J, leaving 8 bases unmatched. CDR3 sequence reads: CASSFRLAGGTPYNEQFF. The CDR3 DNA reads TGTGCCAGCAGCTTTCGCCTAGCGGGAGGGACCCCCTACAATGAGCAGTTCTTC.

The chain joins TRBV12-2 to TRBJ2-3; TRBD2, the D gene given by the table, was not confirmed from the DNA. TRBV12-2 is described as a pseudogene. The CDR3 has 15 amino acids. The DNA of the CDR3 is TGTGCAAGTCGCTTCCTCCTCCGGGGAACAGATACGCAGTATTTT. Translating gives CASRFLLRGTDTQYF.

The rearrangement joins TRBV27 to TRBJ2-3, with D possibly matching TRBD2 (7 bases). Trimming pared 11 bases from V and 1 base from J, leaving 13 bases between. This CDR3 region has 13 residues. CDR1 MNHEY and CDR2 SMNVEV come from the germline V gene (reference sequence). This chain's CDR3 is CAGTGGGTDTQYF. In nucleotides, the CDR3 is TGTGCCGGCACGGGGGGCGGCACAGATACGCAGTATTTT.

This clone was detected a few times. This chain uses TRBV4-3 with TRBJ1-4; D may be TRBD1 (5 bases). This CDR3 has 15 amino acids. Trimming removed 0 bases from V and 3 bases from J, with 8 bases in between. Germline CDR1 reads LGHNA; CDR2 reads YSLEER. CDR3 region: CASSQDRAANEKLFF. The CDR3 DNA sequence: TGCGCCAGCAGCCAAGACAGGGCGGCTAATGAAAAACTGTTTTTT.

The CDR3: CASSQQGAGELFF. In DNA, the CDR3 is TGTGCCAGCAGCCAACAGGGCGCCGGGGAGCTGTTTTTT. The rearrangement uses TRBV6-2 or TRBV6-3 and TRBJ2-2; weak D call: TRBD1 (6 bases). CDR1 is MNHEY, CDR2 SVGEGT, per germline. The V end was cut by 6 bases, the J end by 6 bases, with 11 bases between. The CDR3 loop spans 13 amino acids.

The chain has TRBV5-1 and TRBJ2-7; D is possibly TRBD1 (6 bases). From germline, CDR1 is SGHRS and CDR2 YFSETQ. Deletions cut 0 bases from V and 4 bases from J, with 8 bases between. The CDR3 runs 13 residues. CDR3 DNA: TGCGCCAGCAGCTTGGCAGGGGAATACGAGCAGTACTTC. This gives the protein CASSLAGEYEQYF.

Points on this clone: The identical CDR3 is also encoded by other nucleotide sequences in the sample. The gene calls are TRBV9 and TRBJ2-6; perhaps TRBD1 as D (5 bases). CDR3 size: 15 residues. Germline V gives CDR1 SGDLS, CDR2 YYNGEE. The ends were cut back, 0 bases at V and 4 bases at J, with 8 bases in the middle. CDR3 loop: CASSVAGSGANVLTF. CDR3 sequence (DNA): TGTGCCAGCAGCGTAGCAGGGTCCGGGGCCAACGTCCTGACTTTC.

This clone came up once. J is TRBJ2-7 and V is TRBV6-8; D ambiguous. In germline, CDR1 is MNHGY, CDR2 SAAAGT. Trimming stripped 7 bases from V and 6 bases from J, with 16 bases between. This CDR3 spans 13 amino acids. CDR3 in amino acids: CASIHAGAREQYF. For the CDR3, the DNA is TGTGCCAGCATACACGCAGGAGCGCGCGAGCAGTACTTC.

The CDR3 reads CASSYSQGLGETQYF. CDR3 nucleotides: TGTGCCAGCAGTTACTCCCAGGGCTTGGGAGAGACCCAGTACTTC. The rearrangement links TRBV6-5 to TRBJ2-5, with D possibly being TRBD1 (5 bases). The germline V gene has CDR1 MNHEY and CDR2 SVGAGI. The CDR3 runs 15 residues. Between the trimmed V and J ends, which lost 0 bases and 4 bases, there was a span of 12 bases.

This clone showed up just once. The chain is built from TRBV10-3 and TRBJ1-1; the match to TRBD1 covers 9 bases. Germline values: CDR1 ENHRY, CDR2 SYGVKD. V dropped 3 bases and J dropped 11; count of bases not matched to a gene: 10. The CDR3 is 14 amino acids. CDR3 sequence (DNA): TGTGCCATCAGTGACAACAGGGGGCGCGGAGGGGCTTTCTTT. Protein sequence: CAISDNRGRGGAFF.

The genes are TRBV6-1 and TRBJ2-3; tentatively, D is TRBD1 or TRBD2 (5 bases each). This CDR3 contains 14 residues. CDR1 is MNHNS, CDR2 SASEGT, per germline. Trimming shortened V by 2 bases and J by 3 bases, and 9 bases separated the two germline ends. CDR3 sequence (DNA): TGTGCCAGCAGTGAACTCTGGGGGACAGATACGCAGTATTTT. Encoded protein: CASSELWGTDTQYF.

This chain links TRBV28 with TRBJ2-7; 9 nucleotides agree with TRBD2. This CDR3 contains 15 residues. V was pared by 5 bases and J by 2 bases, with 7 bases of the junction left unmatched. The germline CDR1 and CDR2 sequences are MDHEN and SYDVKM. The CDR3 loop is CASSPPGLAPYEQYF. The CDR3 DNA follows: TGTGCCAGCAGTCCTCCGGGACTAGCCCCCTACGAGCAGTACTTC. The full variable domain, rest sourced from reference TRBV28 and TRBJ2-7, is DVKVTQSSRYLVKRTGEKVFLECVQDMDHENMFWYRQDPGLGLRLIYFSYDVKMKEKGDIPEGYSVSREKKERFSLILESASTNQTSMYLCASSPPGLAPYEQYFGPGTRLTVT.

The chain employs TRBV28 and TRBJ2-4; no clear D. Germline CDR1 is MDHEN and CDR2 is SYDVKM. The CDR3 has 13 residues. V dropped 2 bases and J dropped 8 bases, with 10 bases sitting between them. The CDR3 spells CASSLIRGYIQYF. The CDR3 region has the DNA TGTGCCAGCAGTTTAATCCGAGGATACATTCAGTACTTC.

V gene TRBV7-2 combines with J gene TRBJ1-2; TRBD1 matches 7 bases. The CDR3 covers 16 residues. The germline V gene encodes CDR1 SGHTA and CDR2 FQGNSA. Trimming took 0 bases from V and 8 from J; bases not matched to a gene: 12. CDR3 amino acids: CASSLALKDRAGGYTF. The CDR3 coding sequence is TGTGCCAGCAGCTTAGCCTTAAAAGACAGGGCCGGGGGCTACACCTTC.

The chain uses TRBV28 and TRBJ1-5, with unresolved D. Germline V CDR1 and CDR2: MDHEN, SYDVKM. CDR3 size: 12 residues. Trimming pared 4 bases from V and 8 bases from J, leaving 9 bases between. The CDR3 DNA reads as TGTGCCAGCAGTTATCTTCAGAAGCCCCAGCATTTT. Amino acids: CASSYLQKPQHF.

The chain couples TRBV6-5 to TRBJ2-1, with D tentatively TRBD2 (5 bases). This CDR3 comprises 16 residues. Trimming removed 1 base at V and 8 bases at J, with 18 bases between. Per germline, CDR1 MNHEY and CDR2 SVGAGI. As DNA, the CDR3 is TGTGCCAGCAGTTACTATGTGGACTCGTGGGCCGATGAGCAGTTCTTC. It codes for CASSYYVDSWADEQFF.

The sample holds one count of this clone. The CDR3 nucleotides read TGTGCCAGCTCACCGGGACTAGCGGTTGTCAATGAGCAGTTCTTC. Its translation is CASSPGLAVVNEQFF. The chain combines TRBV18 with TRBJ2-1; 11 bases align to TRBD2. V lost 3 bases and J lost 6; bases outside the gene matches: 4. The CDR3 sequence is 15 residues long. CDR1 is KGHSH and CDR2 is LQKENI in the germline V gene.

The chain carries TRBV6-1 and TRBJ2-7; D is unclear. V was shortened by 2 bases and J by 1 base, with 12 bases between the two germline ends. This CDR3 region has 15 residues. Germline-derived CDR1 and CDR2 are MNHNS and SASEGT. CDR3 amino acids: CASSEFSRLSYEQYF. The DNA for the CDR3 is TGTGCCAGCAGTGAATTTAGTCGGTTATCCTACGAGCAGTACTTC.

The chain uses TRBV19 and TRBJ1-4, with 7 bases aligning to TRBD1. The CDR3 consists of 14 residues. Germline loops: CDR1 LNHDA, CDR2 SQIVND (reference sequence). With 5 bases clipped from V and 6 bases from J, the junction kept 6 bases outside the gene matches. The CDR3 reads CASSYRGTDEKLFF. The CDR3 DNA reads TGTGCCAGTAGTTACAGGGGTACGGATGAAAAACTGTTTTTT. Based on the CDR3 plus reference TRBV19 and TRBJ1-4, the full variable domain is DGGITQSPKYLFRKEGQNVTLSCEQNLNHDAMYWYRQDPGQGLRLIYYSQIVNDFQKGDIAEGYSVSREKKESFPLTVTSAQKNPTAFYLCASSYRGTDEKLFFGSGTQLSVL.